The 18 T cell receptor beta chains listed next were all sequenced from one sample in a study of blood T cell repertoires in COVID-19. TCRdb's table, derived via immunoSEQ multiplex PCR, lists solely in-frame clones and lacks some. The sample consists of 350,000 or so clones, around 87% of them appearing once. The sequenced sample consisted of peripheral blood. Receptors were obtained from a woman under 40 with COVID-19, enrolled during active disease.

The chain has TRBV5-4 and TRBJ2-3; perhaps TRBD2 as D (6 bases). Germline V CDR1 and CDR2: SGHNT, YYREEE (reference sequence). The CDR3 covers 17 residues. Trimming took 0 bases from V and 1 from J, leaving 15 bases between them. DNA for the CDR3: TGTGCCAGCAGCTTGGCCCGGCGGTGGGGGGGCACAGATACGCAGTATTTT. Protein sequence: CASSLARRWGGTDTQYF.

V gene TRBV19 combines with J gene TRBJ2-1; D unresolved. Trimming left V 3 bases short and J 7 bases short, with 7 bases between. CDR3 length equals 12 residues. Germline assignment: CDR1 LNHDA and CDR2 SQIVND (reference sequence). The CDR3 loop reads CASSIPGNEQFF. As DNA, the CDR3 is TGTGCCAGTAGTATTCCCGGGAATGAGCAGTTCTTC.

The V call is TRBV30, the J call TRBJ2-7, with no clear D. V gave up 3 bases and J gave up 3 bases, with 15 bases separating them. CDR1 is GTSNPN, CDR2 SVGIG, per germline (reference sequence). This CDR3 spans 14 amino acids. As DNA, the CDR3 is TGTGCCTGGAGAAGATCCCTAGAATTCTACGAGCAGTACTTC. It specifies CAWRRSLEFYEQYF. Full variable domain (rest looked up from reference TRBV30 and TRBJ2-7): SQTIHQWPATLVQPVGSPLSLECTVEGTSNPNLYWYRQAAGRGLQLLFYSVGIGQISSEVPQNLSASRPQDRQFILSSKKLLLSDSGFYLCAWRRSLEFYEQYFGPGTRLTVT.

The chain uses TRBV5-4 and TRBJ2-5; 14 nucleotides agree with TRBD2. J was trimmed by 7 bases and V by 3 bases; bases with no gene match: 14. The CDR3 totals 18 residues. CDR1 is SGHNT, CDR2 YYREEE, per germline (reference sequence). The CDR3 loop reads CASSSLPLTSGRALTQYF. The CDR3 DNA follows: TGTGCCAGCAGCTCACTCCCCTTGACTAGCGGGAGGGCCCTGACCCAGTACTTC.

The chain combines TRBV20-1 with TRBJ2-7, with D possibly matching TRBD1 (5 bases). This CDR3 spans 13 amino acids. V was pared by 3 bases and J by 2 bases, with 11 bases between. CDR1 DFQATT and CDR2 SNEGSKA come from the germline V gene (reference sequence). CDR3 sequence: CSASWGGTYEQYF. Written as DNA, the CDR3 is TGCAGTGCTAGTTGGGGCGGAACCTACGAGCAGTACTTC.

The gene calls are TRBV28 and TRBJ2-1; 10 bases are a match to TRBD2. In germline, CDR1 is MDHEN, CDR2 SYDVKM. The CDR3 totals 15 residues. Trimming took 6 bases from V and 2 from J; bases not matched to a gene: 4. The CDR3 sequence: CASSSSGSAYNEQFF. The CDR3 DNA is TGTGCCAGCAGCTCTAGCGGGAGCGCCTACAATGAGCAGTTCTTC.

V usage is TRBV4-1 and J usage is TRBJ2-7; 12 bases match TRBD2. The J segment lost 3 bases and the V segment lost 1 base, leaving 10 bases of the junction unmatched. This CDR3 has 18 residues. Germline CDR1 is MGHRA and CDR2 is YSYEKL. CDR3: CASSQAAGGLAGVYEQYF. The CDR3 DNA is TGCGCCAGCAGCCAAGCAGCGGGGGGACTAGCGGGTGTCTACGAGCAGTACTTC.

The rearrangement uses TRBV28 and TRBJ2-7, with D tentatively TRBD2 (6 bases). V gave up 4 bases and J gave up 4 bases, with 11 bases separating them. Germline lookup yields CDR1 MDHEN and CDR2 SYDVKM. The CDR3 spans 13 residues. The DNA for the CDR3 is TGTGCCAGCAGTTCCCCGGGGGTGTACGAGCAGTACTTC. Protein product: CASSSPGVYEQYF. The entire variable domain, with the rest obtained from reference TRBV28 and TRBJ2-7, is as follows: DVKVTQSSRYLVKRTGEKVFLECVQDMDHENMFWYRQDPGLGLRLIYFSYDVKMKEKGDIPEGYSVSREKKERFSLILESASTNQTSMYLCASSSPGVYEQYFGPGTRLTVT.

This clone was detected once. V usage is TRBV18 and J usage is TRBJ1-3, with TRBD1 as a possible D gene (6 bases). Germline V gene lookup returns CDR1 KGHSH and CDR2 LQKENI. V was cut by 6 bases and J by 0 bases, with 12 bases left in between. The CDR3 loop spans 15 amino acids. In nucleotides, the CDR3 is TGTGCCAGCTCTCAAGGACAGAGCTCTGGAAACACCATATATTTT. Its protein is CASSQGQSSGNTIYF.

The rearrangement uses TRBV6-2 or TRBV6-3 and TRBJ2-2, with D possibly matching TRBD1 (7 bases). CDR1 and CDR2 (germline): MNHEY, SVGEGT. Trimming removed 4 bases at V and 8 bases at J, with 17 bases between. This CDR3 spans 15 amino acids. CDR3 region: CASSSHRQGGGELFF. The DNA of the CDR3 is TGTGCCAGCAGTTCCCATAGACAGGGAGGAGGGGAGCTGTTTTTT.

The CDR3 region is CASSLAPGVGYEQYF. CDR3 sequence (DNA): TGCGCCAGCAGCTTGGCCCCCGGGGTAGGCTACGAGCAGTACTTC. This chain links TRBV5-1 with TRBJ2-7; D possibly corresponds to TRBD2 (5 bases). The CDR3 consists of 15 residues. The germline CDR1 and CDR2 sequences are SGHRS and YFSETQ. V lost 0 bases, J lost 3 bases, and 13 bases lay in between.

This clone was recorded only once. This chain connects TRBV23-1 to TRBJ2-7; TRBD2 aligns across 12 bases. TRBV23-1 is treated as an ORF (open reading frame) with a function not yet certain. The junction had 3 bases not matched to a gene; V was cut back by 3 bases and J by 3 bases. This CDR3 has 15 amino acids. CDR3 protein: CASSHRLAGDYEQYF. The CDR3 bases are TGCGCCAGCAGTCACAGACTAGCGGGAGACTACGAGCAGTACTTC.

The genes are TRBV28 and TRBJ2-3; 9 positions match TRBD1. The CDR3 length is 13 residues. Germline V gene lookup returns CDR1 MDHEN and CDR2 SYDVKM. V was pared by 11 bases and J by 4 bases, with 7 bases of the junction left unmatched. CDR3 region: CAEGQGGPDTQYF. Written as DNA, the CDR3 is TGTGCCGAGGGACAGGGAGGGCCAGATACGCAGTATTTT. Using reference TRBV28 and TRBJ2-3 for the parts outside the CDR3, the full variable domain is DVKVTQSSRYLVKRTGEKVFLECVQDMDHENMFWYRQDPGLGLRLIYFSYDVKMKEKGDIPEGYSVSREKKERFSLILESASTNQTSMYLCAEGQGGPDTQYFGPGTRLTVL.

The chain combines TRBV11-2 with TRBJ2-2; TRBD2 is a possible D gene (5 bases). The length of the CDR3 is 15 residues. Germline CDR1 reads SGHAT; CDR2 reads FQNNGV. Deletions cut 7 bases from V and 4 bases from J, with 16 bases between. The CDR3 sequence: CASTRGRSGTGELFF. In DNA, the CDR3 is TGTGCCAGCACCCGAGGGCGGAGCGGCACCGGGGAGCTGTTTTTT.

This clone was found a few times. The J gene is TRBJ2-2, the V gene TRBV6-4, with D maybe TRBD2 (5 bases). The germline V gene encodes CDR1 MRHNA and CDR2 SNTAGT. V gave up 0 bases and J gave up 6 bases, with 5 bases separating them. The CDR3 extends over 13 amino acids. This CDR3 reads CASSDSGAGELFF. DNA for the CDR3: TGTGCCAGCAGTGACTCGGGAGCCGGGGAGCTGTTTTTT.

The V call is TRBV5-6, the J call TRBJ2-7; D gene uncertain. The V gene's germline CDR1 is SGHDT and CDR2 YYEEEE. CDR3 size: 15 residues. V was clipped by 3 bases and J by 1 base, with 14 bases between them. The CDR3 loop reads CASSSLHLESYEQYF. The CDR3 DNA follows: TGTGCCAGCAGCTCGCTTCATCTAGAATCCTACGAGCAGTACTTC.

The gene calls are TRBV5-1 and TRBJ2-1, with no clear D. Germline assignment: CDR1 SGHRS and CDR2 YFSETQ. The CDR3 sequence is 17 residues long. Trimming pared 7 bases from V and 0 bases from J, leaving 20 bases between. The CDR3 DNA is TGCGCCAGCCCTGTATATTCCGTGCGGAGCTCCTACAATGAGCAGTTCTTC. Translating it yields CASPVYSVRSSYNEQFF.

J is TRBJ1-5 and V is TRBV4-1; D might be TRBD1 (5 bases). V lost 0 bases, J lost 0 bases, and 15 bases lay in between. Germline V gives CDR1 MGHRA, CDR2 YSYEKL. The CDR3 consists of 18 residues. The CDR3 DNA is TGCGCCAGCAGCCAAGAGGCAGGGTATAGGAGTAGCAATCAGCCCCAGCATTTT. Translating it yields CASSQEAGYRSSNQPQHF.